The 17 T cell receptor beta chains below were found in one sample sequenced in a study of blood T cell repertoires in COVID-19. Clones were read by immunoSEQ multiplex PCR, and TCRdb kept only the in-frame ones, dropping some. This table holds 120,000 to 150,000 clones, 75% to 90% found once. The sample consisted of peripheral blood. These receptors were obtained from an elderly woman with acute or convalescent COVID-19.

The sample holds one count of this clone. V is TRBV30 and J is TRBJ1-3, with D possibly TRBD1 on 6 matching bases. V was clipped by 0 bases and J by 0 bases, with 9 bases between them. The CDR3 loop spans 15 amino acids. Per germline, CDR1 GTSNPN and CDR2 SVGIG (reference sequence). The CDR3 DNA follows: TGTGCCTGGAGTGTTTTGGGGGCCTCTGGAAACACCATATATTTT. This gives the protein CAWSVLGASGNTIYF.

This chain joins TRBV19 and TRBJ1-5; D gene ambiguous. CDR3 length: 14 residues. V was trimmed by 0 bases and J by 9 bases, leaving 12 bases between them. CDR1 is LNHDA, CDR2 SQIVND, per germline (reference sequence). CDR3 DNA sequence: TGTGCCAGTAGTATAGACGGAGGGCCGGGGCCCCAGCATTTT. It encodes CASSIDGGPGPQHF.

V gene TRBV4-1 combines with J gene TRBJ1-1, with no clear D. The CDR3 runs 14 residues. Deletions cut 1 base from V and 1 base from J, with 7 bases between. Germline CDR1 and CDR2: MGHRA and YSYEKL. The CDR3 loop reads CASSQGHKNTEAFF. CDR3 DNA sequence: TGCGCCAGCAGCCAAGGACATAAGAACACTGAAGCTTTCTTT.

The chain has TRBV27 and TRBJ1-2, with D possibly matching TRBD1 (5 bases). V lost 4 bases to trimming and J lost 1 base, with 7 bases between them. The CDR3 length is 13 residues. Germline CDR1 MNHEY, CDR2 SMNVEV (reference sequence). CDR3 sequence reads: CASSSGGNYGYTF. The CDR3 region has the DNA TGTGCCAGCAGTTCCGGGGGTAACTATGGCTACACCTTC.

The chain joins TRBV7-9 to TRBJ1-1, with a tentative D call TRBD1 (5 bases). The CDR3 length is 12 residues. Looked up from germline, CDR1 is SEHNR and CDR2 is FQNEAQ (reference sequence). The V end lost 1 base, the J end lost 9 bases, and 9 bases lay between the germline ends. CDR3 sequence (DNA): TGTGCCAGCAGCTTAGACAGGTTCCAAGCTTTCTTT. Its protein product is CASSLDRFQAFF.

V gene TRBV28 combines with J gene TRBJ1-3; a possible D gene is TRBD1 (5 bases). From germline, CDR1 is MDHEN and CDR2 SYDVKM. This CDR3 has 15 residues. The V end was cut by 4 bases, the J end by 0 bases, with 10 bases between. CDR3 loop: CASSSAGSSGNTIYF. The CDR3 nucleotides are TGTGCCAGCAGTTCCGCAGGGTCCTCTGGAAACACCATATATTTT.

This clone was counted once. This CDR3 is CASSIGPGDLNIQYF. The CDR3 region has the DNA TGTGCCAGTAGTATAGGGCCAGGGGATTTAAACATTCAGTACTTC. The chain joins TRBV19 to TRBJ2-4; weak D call: TRBD1 (6 bases). This CDR3 region has 15 residues. The V end lost 1 base, the J end lost 6 bases, and 13 bases lay between the germline ends. Germline V lookup: CDR1 LNHDA, CDR2 SQIVND (reference sequence).

The rearrangement links TRBV7-2 to TRBJ1-2; 7 bases match TRBD1. The CDR3 is 16 amino acids. Germline V lookup: CDR1 SGHTA, CDR2 FQGNSA. V lost 2 bases and J lost 4; bases outside the gene matches: 10. The CDR3: CASSLSRTGASYGYTF. CDR3 bases: TGTGCCAGCAGCTTAAGTCGCACAGGGGCTTCCTATGGCTACACCTTC.

This sequence joins TRBV28 and TRBJ2-1, with D possibly TRBD2 on 6 matching bases. The CDR3 consists of 13 residues. CDR1 and CDR2 (germline): MDHEN, SYDVKM. V lost 3 bases and J lost 15, with 18 bases in between. The CDR3 reads CASSLFGGLRAFF. In DNA, the CDR3 is TGTGCCAGCAGTTTGTTCGGAGGGCTCCGCGCGTTCTTC.

The V call is TRBV5-5, the J call TRBJ1-2; D unresolved. From germline, CDR1 is SGHKS and CDR2 YYEKEE (reference sequence). The CDR3 has 17 amino acids. Trimming removed 0 bases from V and 1 base from J, with 16 bases in between. In DNA, the CDR3 is TGTGCCAGCAGCTTGGCATGGTCTGGACTGCGTAACTATGGCTACACCTTC. Protein sequence: CASSLAWSGLRNYGYTF.

This clone has just one count. J is TRBJ2-1 and V is TRBV6-2 or TRBV6-3, with TRBD2 matching 13 bases. The V and J ends lost 2 bases and 8 bases, in that order; junction bases with no gene match: 9. Germline V lookup: CDR1 MNHEY, CDR2 SVGEGT. The CDR3 consists of 17 residues. This chain's CDR3 is CASSYPPGLAGFHEQFF. CDR3 bases: TGTGCCAGCAGTTACCCCCCGGGACTAGCGGGATTTCATGAGCAGTTCTTC.

V usage is TRBV12-3 or TRBV12-4 and J usage is TRBJ2-1; 8 nucleotides line up with TRBD2. The CDR3 runs 13 residues. J was trimmed by 2 bases and V by 8 bases; bases with no gene match: 2. CDR3 sequence reads: CASRGGTYNEQFF. The CDR3 nucleotides read TGTGCCAGCCGGGGGGGAACCTACAATGAGCAGTTCTTC.

The V gene is TRBV6-1, the J gene TRBJ2-1; 9 positions match TRBD2. The V segment lost 2 bases and the J segment 13 bases; nucleotides outside the gene matches: 6. Germline CDR1 is MNHNS and CDR2 is SASEGT. The CDR3 has 13 residues. CDR3 coding DNA: TGTGCCAGCAGTGAAATGGTAGCGGGAGTTCAGTTCTTC. Amino acid sequence: CASSEMVAGVQFF.

This clone was found a few times. The gene calls are TRBV5-5 and TRBJ2-7, with 13 bases matching TRBD2. The CDR3 runs 16 residues. Trimming cost V 4 bases and J 0 bases; bases outside gene matches: 4. Germline V gene sequence: CDR1 SGHKS, CDR2 YYEKEE (reference sequence). CDR3 in amino acids: CASSPRTSGSSYEQYF. The CDR3 DNA sequence: TGTGCCAGCAGCCCGCGGACTAGCGGGAGCTCCTACGAGCAGTACTTC.

The chain carries TRBV11-2 and TRBJ2-7; TRBD2 agrees at 7 bases. V shed 3 bases, J shed 0 bases, and the junction held 5 bases outside the gene matches. Germline V lookup: CDR1 SGHAT, CDR2 FQNNGV. The CDR3 length is 15 residues. Here the CDR3 reads CASSFAGGFSYEQYF. CDR3 nucleotides: TGTGCCAGCAGCTTCGCCGGGGGGTTCTCCTACGAGCAGTACTTC.

The CDR3 coding sequence is TGTGCCAGCAGCGCCGGAACTAGGAACAATGAGCAGTTCTTC. This translates into CASSAGTRNNEQFF. The chain recombines TRBV6-4 with TRBJ2-1; D is possibly TRBD2 (5 bases). The ends were cut back, 6 bases at V and 5 bases at J, with 14 bases in the middle. This CDR3 is built from 14 residues. Germline V gives CDR1 MRHNA, CDR2 SNTAGT.

The chain has TRBV19 and TRBJ1-2, with D perhaps TRBD1 (5 bases). Deletions cut 6 bases from V and 6 bases from J, with 17 bases between. The CDR3 is made up of 14 amino acids. Germline CDR1 LNHDA, CDR2 SQIVND (reference sequence). CDR3 bases: TGTGCCAGTAGGATCCGGGGGGACCTTGATGGCTACACCTTC. Encoded protein: CASRIRGDLDGYTF.